This T cell receptor beta chain was sequenced during a study of CD8 T cells in ankylosing spondylitis. The study, taken as a whole, reports: Seemingly distinctive of ankylosing spondylitis blood was a TCR beta motif formed by eight highly homologous variants.

This clonotype has ten or more counts. Antigen: not known. TCRdb passed the 5' RACE reads through MiXCR, listing each CDR3 protein once. This table holds approximately 550,000 distinct CDR3 sequences, roughly 12% found once. This TCR derives from a male donor with ankylosing spondylitis. The sequenced material came from blood, either unsorted or a sorted T cell fraction (not recorded which).

The CDR3 DNA follows: TGCGCCAGCAGCTTCGGACTAGCGGGAGGCGGAGAGACCCAGTACTTC. It translates to CASSFGLAGGGETQYF. This sequence joins TRBV5-1 and TRBJ2-5; 14 nucleotides line up with TRBD2. CDR1 SGHRS and CDR2 YFSETQ come from the germline V gene. The junction had 4 bases not matched to a gene; V was cut back by 2 bases and J by 4 bases. This CDR3 contains 16 residues.